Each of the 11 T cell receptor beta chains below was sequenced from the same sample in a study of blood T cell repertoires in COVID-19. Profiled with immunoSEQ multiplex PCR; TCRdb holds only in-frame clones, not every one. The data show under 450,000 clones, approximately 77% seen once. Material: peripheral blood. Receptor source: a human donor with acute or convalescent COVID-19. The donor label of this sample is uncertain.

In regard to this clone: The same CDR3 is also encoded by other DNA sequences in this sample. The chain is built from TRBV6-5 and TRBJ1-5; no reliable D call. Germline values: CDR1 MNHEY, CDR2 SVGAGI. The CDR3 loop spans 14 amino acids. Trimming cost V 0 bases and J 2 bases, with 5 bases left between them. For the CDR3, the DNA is TGTGCCAGCAGTTACTCGCGAGGCAATCAGCCCCAGCATTTT. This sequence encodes CASSYSRGNQPQHF.

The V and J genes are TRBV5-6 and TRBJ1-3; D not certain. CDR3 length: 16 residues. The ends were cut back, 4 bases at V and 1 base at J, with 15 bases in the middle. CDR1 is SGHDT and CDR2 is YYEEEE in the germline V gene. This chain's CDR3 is CASSRIPSMSGNTIYF. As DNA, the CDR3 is TGTGCCAGCAGCCGAATACCTAGTATGTCTGGAAACACCATATATTTT.

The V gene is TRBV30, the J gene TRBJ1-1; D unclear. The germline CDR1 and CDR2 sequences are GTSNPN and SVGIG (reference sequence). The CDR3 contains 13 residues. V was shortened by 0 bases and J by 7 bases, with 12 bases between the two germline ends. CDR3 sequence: CAWSVTWSLEAFF. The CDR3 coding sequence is TGTGCCTGGAGTGTAACTTGGTCTCTTGAAGCTTTCTTT.

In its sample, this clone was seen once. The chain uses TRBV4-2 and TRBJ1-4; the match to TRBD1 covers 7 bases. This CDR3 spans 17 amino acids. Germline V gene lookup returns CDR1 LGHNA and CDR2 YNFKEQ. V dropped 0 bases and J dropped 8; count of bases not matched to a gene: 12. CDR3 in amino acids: CASSQEGSGIGGEKLFF. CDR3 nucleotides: TGTGCCAGCAGCCAAGAGGGGAGTGGTATAGGGGGCGAAAAACTGTTTTTT.

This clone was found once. The CDR3 coding sequence is TGTGCCAGCAGTTACGGCGGCACCTCTGGAAACACCATATATTTT. This gives the protein CASSYGGTSGNTIYF. The rearrangement joins TRBV6-5 to TRBJ1-3; D remains unclear. This CDR3 region has 15 residues. Germline assignment: CDR1 MNHEY and CDR2 SVGAGI. With 2 bases removed from V and 0 bases from J, the gap between germline ends came to 8 bases.

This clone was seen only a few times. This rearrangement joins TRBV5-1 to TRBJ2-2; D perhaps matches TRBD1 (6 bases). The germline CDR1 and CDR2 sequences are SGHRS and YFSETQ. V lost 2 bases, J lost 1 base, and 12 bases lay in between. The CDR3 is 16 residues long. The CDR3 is CASSLHMDRNTGELFF. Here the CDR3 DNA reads TGCGCCAGCAGCTTACATATGGACAGGAACACCGGGGAGCTGTTTTTT. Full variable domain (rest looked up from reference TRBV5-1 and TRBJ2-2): KAGVTQTPRYLIKTRGQQVTLSCSPISGHRSVSWYQQTPGQGLQFLFEYFSETQRNKGNFPGRFSGRQFSNSRSEMNVSTLELGDSALYLCASSLHMDRNTGELFFGEGSRLTVL.

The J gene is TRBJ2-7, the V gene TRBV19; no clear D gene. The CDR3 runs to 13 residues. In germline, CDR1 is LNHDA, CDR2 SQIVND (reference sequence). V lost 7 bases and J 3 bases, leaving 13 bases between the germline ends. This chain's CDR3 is CASTGRENYEQYF. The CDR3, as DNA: TGTGCCAGTACAGGTCGCGAAAACTACGAGCAGTACTTC.

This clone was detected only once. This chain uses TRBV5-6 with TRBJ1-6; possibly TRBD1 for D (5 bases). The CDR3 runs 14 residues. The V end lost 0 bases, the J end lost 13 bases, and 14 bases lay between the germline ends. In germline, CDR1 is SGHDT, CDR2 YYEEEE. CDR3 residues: CASSLGTGVWPLHF. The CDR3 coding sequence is TGTGCCAGCAGCTTGGGGACGGGGGTTTGGCCCCTCCACTTT.

This CDR3 reads CASSMTWAGASDTEAFF. CDR3 coding DNA: TGTGCCAGTAGTATGACTTGGGCAGGGGCATCGGACACTGAAGCTTTCTTT. The rearrangement uses TRBV19 and TRBJ1-1, with D maybe TRBD1 (6 bases). The CDR3 spans 17 residues. CDR1 and CDR2 from the germline V gene are LNHDA and SQIVND (reference sequence). Between the trimmed V and J ends, which lost 3 bases and 3 bases, there was a span of 20 bases. Looking up the rest from reference TRBV19 and TRBJ1-1 gives the full variable domain: DGGITQSPKYLFRKEGQNVTLSCEQNLNHDAMYWYRQDPGQGLRLIYYSQIVNDFQKGDIAEGYSVSREKKESFPLTVTSAQKNPTAFYLCASSMTWAGASDTEAFFGQGTRLTVV.

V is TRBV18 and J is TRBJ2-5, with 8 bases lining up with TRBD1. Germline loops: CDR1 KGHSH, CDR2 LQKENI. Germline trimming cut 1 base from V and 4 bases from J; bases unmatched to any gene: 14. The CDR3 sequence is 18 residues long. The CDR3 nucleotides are TGTGCCAGCTCACCACTCAGATACAAGACAGGGGCAAGAGAGACCCAGTACTTC. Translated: CASSPLRYKTGARETQYF.

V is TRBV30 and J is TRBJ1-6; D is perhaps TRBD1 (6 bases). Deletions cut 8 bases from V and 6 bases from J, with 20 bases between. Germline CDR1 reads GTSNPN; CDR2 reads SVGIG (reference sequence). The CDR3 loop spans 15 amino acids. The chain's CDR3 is CAGAAQGIGNSPLHF. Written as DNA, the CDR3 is TGTGCCGGAGCCGCCCAGGGGATAGGTAATTCACCCCTCCACTTT.